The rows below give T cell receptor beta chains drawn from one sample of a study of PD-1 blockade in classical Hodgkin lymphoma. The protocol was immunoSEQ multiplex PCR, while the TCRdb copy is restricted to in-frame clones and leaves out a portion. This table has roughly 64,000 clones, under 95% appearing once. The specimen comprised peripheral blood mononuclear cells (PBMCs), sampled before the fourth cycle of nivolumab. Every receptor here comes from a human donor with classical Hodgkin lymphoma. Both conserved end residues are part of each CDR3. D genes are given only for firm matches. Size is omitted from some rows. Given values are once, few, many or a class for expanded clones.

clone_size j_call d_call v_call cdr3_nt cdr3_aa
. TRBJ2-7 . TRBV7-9 TGTGCCAGCAGCCCGATGGCCGTCAACTACGAGCAGTACTTC CASSPMAVNYEQYF
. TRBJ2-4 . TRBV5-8 TGTGCCAGCAGCTTGGTCCGCAGATATCTAGCCAAAAACATTCAGTACTTC CASSLVRRYLAKNIQYF
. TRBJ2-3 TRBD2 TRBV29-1 TGCAGCGTACGGATTAGCGGGGGCACAGATACGCAGTATTTT CSVRISGGTDTQYF
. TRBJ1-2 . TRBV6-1 TGTGCCAGCGGGGGGGGAGAGGGCTATGGCTACACCTTC CASGGGEGYGYTF
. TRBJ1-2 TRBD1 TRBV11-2 TGTGCCAGCAGCCCCGGGGCAGGGGGATCCGGCTATGGCTACACCTTC CASSPGAGGSGYGYTF
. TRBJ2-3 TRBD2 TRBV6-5 TGTGCCAGCAGAAGTAACGGGGGGTATTGGGATACGCAGTATTTT CASRSNGGYWDTQYF
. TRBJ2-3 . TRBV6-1 TGTGCCAGCAGTGAATTTTCAGGCCAGGTAAACCCAGATACGCAGTATTTT CASSEFSGQVNPDTQYF
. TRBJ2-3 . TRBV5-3 TGTGCCAGAAAACTCACAGATACGCAGTATTTT CARKLTDTQYF
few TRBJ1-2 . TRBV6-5 TGTGCCAGCAGTTACTCGAGCAGTTGGGGTGGGAATGGCTACACCTTC CASSYSSSWGGNGYTF
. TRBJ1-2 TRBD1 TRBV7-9 TGTGCCAGCAGCCCCGGGGACAGGGAGGTGGGAGGCTACACCTTC CASSPGDREVGGYTF